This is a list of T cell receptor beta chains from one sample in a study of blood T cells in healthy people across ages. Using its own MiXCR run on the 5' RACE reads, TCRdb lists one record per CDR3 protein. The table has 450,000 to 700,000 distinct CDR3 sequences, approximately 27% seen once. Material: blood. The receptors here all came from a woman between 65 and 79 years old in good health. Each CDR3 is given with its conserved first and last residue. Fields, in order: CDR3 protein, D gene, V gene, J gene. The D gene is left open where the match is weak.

cdr3_aa: CASSGAVSTDTQYF
d_call: .
v_call: TRBV5-1
j_call: TRBJ2-3

cdr3_aa: CASSFGSLGATEAFF
d_call: .
v_call: TRBV5-1
j_call: TRBJ1-1

cdr3_aa: CSAHASNGELFF
d_call: .
v_call: TRBV29-1
j_call: TRBJ2-2

cdr3_aa: CASSHAGQGKNIQYF
d_call: TRBD1
v_call: TRBV12-3/TRBV12-4
j_call: TRBJ2-4

cdr3_aa: CASSNTPQNIQYF
d_call: .
v_call: TRBV6-5
j_call: TRBJ2-4

cdr3_aa: CASSPDRGRHHGYTF
d_call: TRBD1
v_call: TRBV5-6
j_call: TRBJ1-2

cdr3_aa: CASSSGSISLADTQYF
d_call: .
v_call: TRBV5-1
j_call: TRBJ2-3

cdr3_aa: CASSQDGTGGYSQPQHF
d_call: TRBD1
v_call: TRBV4-1
j_call: TRBJ1-5

cdr3_aa: CASSWTGFVETQYF
d_call: TRBD1
v_call: TRBV5-1
j_call: TRBJ2-5

cdr3_aa: CSARMGRGNEKLFF
d_call: .
v_call: TRBV20-1
j_call: TRBJ1-4

cdr3_aa: CASRKDNQPQHF
d_call: .
v_call: TRBV2
j_call: TRBJ1-5

cdr3_aa: CASSETDKLFF
d_call: .
v_call: TRBV7-8
j_call: TRBJ1-4

cdr3_aa: CASSMDHGGYTF
d_call: .
v_call: TRBV19
j_call: TRBJ1-2

cdr3_aa: CAIGQAGMNTEAFF
d_call: TRBD1
v_call: TRBV10-3
j_call: TRBJ1-1

cdr3_aa: CASSVGQGANGYTF
d_call: TRBD1
v_call: TRBV9
j_call: TRBJ1-2

cdr3_aa: CSVADGNQPQHF
d_call: .
v_call: TRBV29-1
j_call: TRBJ1-5

cdr3_aa: CSARDEGGAKQPQHF
d_call: .
v_call: TRBV20-1
j_call: TRBJ1-5

cdr3_aa: CSASLDLRGSYEQYF
d_call: .
v_call: TRBV20-1
j_call: TRBJ2-7

cdr3_aa: CASSQDISGGLFF
d_call: TRBD2
v_call: TRBV4-3
j_call: TRBJ2-5

cdr3_aa: CASSLRTQETQYF
d_call: .
v_call: TRBV5-1
j_call: TRBJ2-5

cdr3_aa: CASSFRQNYGYTF
d_call: .
v_call: TRBV5-5
j_call: TRBJ1-2

cdr3_aa: CASSPSPGRVNTEAFF
d_call: .
v_call: TRBV6-5
j_call: TRBJ1-1

cdr3_aa: CASRASLSEGGAREKLFF
d_call: TRBD1
v_call: TRBV28
j_call: TRBJ1-4

cdr3_aa: CASSQSAGNTIYF
d_call: .
v_call: TRBV3-1
j_call: TRBJ1-3

cdr3_aa: CASSRLDTDHSGNTIYF
d_call: .
v_call: TRBV19
j_call: TRBJ1-3

cdr3_aa: CASSLLRGSTEAFF
d_call: .
v_call: TRBV7-2
j_call: TRBJ1-1

cdr3_aa: CASSLRQGPGTEAFF
d_call: .
v_call: TRBV11-2
j_call: TRBJ1-1

cdr3_aa: CASSPSRTGVGSPLHF
d_call: TRBD1
v_call: TRBV18
j_call: TRBJ1-6

cdr3_aa: CASSLMTNQETQYF
d_call: .
v_call: TRBV5-1
j_call: TRBJ2-5

cdr3_aa: CAISGTGGSYNEQFF
d_call: .
v_call: TRBV10-3
j_call: TRBJ2-1

cdr3_aa: CASSSAVWGVEAFF
d_call: .
v_call: TRBV7-2
j_call: TRBJ1-1

cdr3_aa: CASSYSKAQETQYF
d_call: .
v_call: TRBV6-5
j_call: .

cdr3_aa: CSAASSGTRSYTGELFF
d_call: TRBD2
v_call: TRBV20-1
j_call: TRBJ2-2

cdr3_aa: CASSSPTGGNEKLFF
d_call: .
v_call: TRBV5-1
j_call: TRBJ1-4

cdr3_aa: CASSPLTNQPQHF
d_call: .
v_call: TRBV12-3/TRBV12-4
j_call: TRBJ1-5

cdr3_aa: CAGSLELGGYTIYF
d_call: .
v_call: TRBV7-2
j_call: TRBJ1-3

cdr3_aa: CASSQDRGSSPGEQYF
d_call: TRBD1
v_call: TRBV4-3
j_call: TRBJ2-7

cdr3_aa: CASSLEGETKNIQYF
d_call: .
v_call: TRBV13
j_call: TRBJ2-4

cdr3_aa: CASSDPLPGSPLHF
d_call: .
v_call: TRBV6-2/TRBV6-3
j_call: TRBJ1-6

cdr3_aa: CASSLVQHSQTQYF
d_call: .
v_call: TRBV7-8
j_call: TRBJ2-5

cdr3_aa: CASSLWADEKLFF
d_call: .
v_call: TRBV7-9
j_call: TRBJ1-4

cdr3_aa: CASSYPTGTGDSPLHF
d_call: TRBD1
v_call: TRBV6-5
j_call: TRBJ1-6

cdr3_aa: CASSLQARSSGNTIYF
d_call: .
v_call: TRBV12-3/TRBV12-4
j_call: TRBJ1-3

cdr3_aa: CASSQAGTGYNQPQHF
d_call: .
v_call: TRBV12-3/TRBV12-4
j_call: TRBJ1-5

cdr3_aa: CASRSNSRANSPLHF
d_call: .
v_call: TRBV27
j_call: TRBJ1-6

cdr3_aa: CASRDTDSGNTIYF
d_call: .
v_call: TRBV6-6
j_call: TRBJ1-3

cdr3_aa: CASSPRTGGSYNEQFF
d_call: TRBD1
v_call: TRBV5-1
j_call: TRBJ2-1

cdr3_aa: CAWSRGQGVNEQYF
d_call: TRBD1
v_call: TRBV30
j_call: TRBJ2-7

cdr3_aa: CASSSPGQGREQYF
d_call: TRBD1
v_call: TRBV12-3/TRBV12-4
j_call: TRBJ2-7